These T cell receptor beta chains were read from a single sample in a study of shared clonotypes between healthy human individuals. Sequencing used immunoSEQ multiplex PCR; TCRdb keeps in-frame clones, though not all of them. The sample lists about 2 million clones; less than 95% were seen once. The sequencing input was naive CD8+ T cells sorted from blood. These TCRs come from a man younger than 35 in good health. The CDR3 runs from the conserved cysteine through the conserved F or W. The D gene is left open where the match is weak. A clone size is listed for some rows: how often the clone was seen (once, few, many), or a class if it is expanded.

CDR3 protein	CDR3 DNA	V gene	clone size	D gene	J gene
CASSSLTGTEAFF	TGTGCCAGCAGTTCCCTGACAGGGACTGAAGCTTTCTTT	TRBV28	once	TRBD1	TRBJ1-1
CAIKEVEGTGELFF	TGTGCCATCAAAGAAGTGGAGGGGACCGGGGAGCTGTTTTTT	TRBV10-3	-	-	TRBJ2-2
CASNQGAGETQYF	TGTGCCAGTAACCAGGGGGCTGGGGAGACCCAGTACTTC	TRBV19	-	TRBD1	TRBJ2-5
CSAGTSGTYEQYF	TGCAGCGCCGGGACTAGCGGGACCTACGAGCAGTACTTC	TRBV29-1	-	TRBD2	TRBJ2-7
CASSLGTEQETQYF	TGCGCCAGCAGCTTGGGGACGGAACAAGAGACCCAGTACTTC	TRBV5-1	once	-	TRBJ2-5
CASSAGTGGKNTEAFF	TGCGCCAGCAGCGCCGGGACAGGGGGAAAGAACACTGAAGCTTTCTTT	TRBV5-1	-	TRBD1	TRBJ1-1
CASSQPDTGLSFEQYF	TGCGCCAGCAGCCAACCGGACACCGGTCTTTCCTTCGAGCAGTACTTC	TRBV4-1	-	-	TRBJ2-7
CASSPPGLHTEAFF	TGTGCCAGCTCACCACCAGGGCTGCACACTGAAGCTTTCTTT	TRBV18	-	-	TRBJ1-1
CASRAMGAYEQYF	TGTGCCAGCCGAGCAATGGGGGCCTACGAGCAGTACTTC	TRBV27	-	-	TRBJ2-7
CASSFRQEYSNQPQHF	TGTGCCAGCAGCTTCCGACAGGAATATAGCAATCAGCCCCAGCATTTT	TRBV5-8	-	-	TRBJ1-5
CASSLVNGDEQYF	TGTGCCAGCAGCTTAGTAAACGGGGACGAGCAGTACTTC	TRBV7-2	-	-	TRBJ2-7
CASSQELLTDSLNEKLFF	TGCGCCAGCAGCCAAGAACTACTAACGGACAGCCTTAATGAAAAACTGTTTTTT	TRBV4-3	-	-	TRBJ1-4
CASSESRHQADEAFF	TGCGCCAGCAGTGAGTCGAGACACCAGGCAGATGAAGCTTTCTTT	TRBV10-1	-	-	TRBJ1-1
CASSLGGISSYEQYF	TGTGCCAGCAGTTTAGGAGGTATTAGCTCCTACGAGCAGTACTTC	TRBV27	-	-	TRBJ2-7
CAIWTSGSLETQYF	TGTGCCATCTGGACTAGCGGGAGTCTGGAGACCCAGTACTTC	TRBV28	-	TRBD2	TRBJ2-5
CASSEPYETQYF	TGTGCCAGCAGTGAACCTTATGAGACCCAGTACTTC	TRBV2	-	-	TRBJ2-5
CASSSWTGVNTEAFF	TGTGCCAGCAGCTCGTGGACAGGGGTGAACACTGAAGCTTTCTTT	TRBV7-9	-	TRBD1	TRBJ1-1
CASSLRQGPTDTQYF	TGTGCCAGTAGTCTGAGACAGGGACCCACAGATACGCAGTATTTT	TRBV19	-	TRBD1	TRBJ2-3
CASSLGLATGEQYF	TGTGCCAGCAGTTTAGGGCTAGCGACGGGGGAGCAGTACTTC	TRBV27	-	-	TRBJ2-7
CASSHTAGGIETQYF	TGTGCCAGCAGCCATACAGCGGGGGGGATAGAGACCCAGTACTTC	TRBV4-2	-	TRBD2	TRBJ2-5
CASGLDRRAFF	TGTGCTAGTGGTTTGGACCGACGGGCTTTCTTT	TRBV12-5	once	-	TRBJ1-1
CASSPFAGGADTQYF	TGTGCCAGCAGCCCCTTTGCGGGGGGGGCAGATACGCAGTATTTT	TRBV6-5	-	TRBD2	TRBJ2-3
CASSISRRSGNTIYF	TGTGCCAGCAGTATCAGCCGCCGCTCTGGAAACACCATATATTTT	TRBV27	-	-	TRBJ1-3
CASTSSHPYEQYF	TGTGCCAGTACCTCGTCCCATCCTTACGAGCAGTACTTC	TRBV19	-	-	TRBJ2-7
CASSLEVSSYEQYF	TGTGCCAGCAGCTTAGAGGTCAGCTCCTACGAGCAGTACTTC	TRBV7-6	-	-	TRBJ2-7
CASSLGLAGGPYEQYF	TGTGCCAGCAGCTTAGGGCTAGCGGGAGGACCCTACGAGCAGTACTTC	TRBV7-8	-	TRBD2	TRBJ2-7
CASSPDLGNSPLHF	TGTGCCAGCTCACCTGATTTGGGTAATTCACCCCTCCACTTT	TRBV18	-	-	TRBJ1-6
CAILNRDREVGELFF	TGTGCCATCCTGAACCGGGACAGGGAGGTCGGGGAGCTGTTTTTT	TRBV7-9	-	TRBD1	TRBJ2-2
CAWSVGLDTGELFF	TGTGCCTGGAGTGTCGGCCTAGACACCGGGGAGCTGTTTTTT	TRBV30	-	-	TRBJ2-2
CASSADGSSYNEQFF	TGTGCCAGCAGCGCCGACGGATCCTCCTACAATGAGCAGTTCTTC	TRBV9	-	-	TRBJ2-1
CASSQDPSGDYEQYF	TGCGCCAGCAGCCAAGATCCTAGCGGCGACTACGAGCAGTACTTC	TRBV4-1	once	TRBD2	TRBJ2-7
CASSRDSYNEQFF	TGTGCCAGCAGTAGGGACTCCTACAATGAGCAGTTCTTC	TRBV27	-	-	TRBJ2-1
CASSLMGAGGTEAFF	TGCGCCAGCAGCCTGATGGGGGCAGGGGGCACCGAAGCTTTCTTT	TRBV4-1	-	TRBD1	TRBJ1-1
CASSSLGTDTQYF	TGTGCCAGCAGCTCCCTGGGGACAGATACGCAGTATTTT	TRBV11-2	-	-	TRBJ2-3
CASSVEGAVGELFF	TGTGCCAGCAGCGTAGAGGGGGCGGTCGGGGAGCTGTTTTTT	TRBV9	-	TRBD1	TRBJ2-2
CASSFHSGETQYF	TGTGCCAGCAGCTTTCATAGTGGCGAGACCCAGTACTTC	TRBV7-6	-	-	TRBJ2-5
CASSPVDSPSSYEQYF	TGCGCCAGCAGCCCTGTCGACAGCCCGAGCTCCTACGAGCAGTACTTC	TRBV4-1	-	-	TRBJ2-7
CASSPPRQGAYEQYF	TGTGCCAGCAGCCCTCCTCGACAGGGGGCCTACGAGCAGTACTTC	TRBV6-6	-	TRBD1	TRBJ2-7
CASSSDRGRAPYEQYF	TGTGCCAGCTCATCTGACAGGGGGCGGGCTCCCTACGAGCAGTACTTC	TRBV18	-	TRBD1	TRBJ2-7
CASSQPPGVEQYF	TGCGCCAGCAGCCAACCGCCAGGGGTCGAGCAGTACTTC	TRBV4-1	-	-	TRBJ2-7
CASSESQGGYEQYF	TGTGCCAGCAGTGAAAGTCAGGGAGGCTACGAGCAGTACTTC	TRBV2	-	-	TRBJ2-7
CASPPAPGQVEDIANTGELFF	TGTGCCAGCCCCCCCGCGCCAGGGCAAGTGGAAGATATCGCGAACACCGGGGAGCTGTTTTTT	TRBV7-3	-	-	TRBJ2-2
CASSSGTREFF	TGTGCCAGCAGTTCCGGGACTAGAGAGTTCTTC	TRBV27	-	TRBD2	TRBJ2-1
CASSPYTTTEAFF	TGTGCCAGCAGTCCCTACACAACCACTGAAGCTTTCTTT	TRBV25-1	-	-	TRBJ1-1
CASSQVQAPSSYEQYF	TGCGCCAGCAGCCAAGTACAAGCGCCAAGCTCCTACGAGCAGTACTTC	TRBV4-1	-	-	TRBJ2-7
CASSPTSGDLYGYTF	TGTGCCAGCAGCCCCACGTCAGGAGATCTTTATGGCTACACCTTC	TRBV7-6	-	-	TRBJ1-2
CASERRAYNEQFF	TGTGCCAGCGAGCGGAGGGCCTACAATGAGCAGTTCTTC	TRBV5-6	once	-	TRBJ2-1
CATSAALYNQPQHF	TGTGCCACCTCGGCAGCCTTATATAATCAGCCCCAGCATTTT	TRBV15	-	-	TRBJ1-5
CASSLGSYSSTDTQYF	TGTGCCAGCAGCTTAGGTTCCTATTCTAGCACAGATACGCAGTATTTT	TRBV11-1	-	-	TRBJ2-3
CASRHSYEQYF	TGTGCCAGCAGACACTCCTACGAGCAGTACTTC	TRBV28	-	-	TRBJ2-7
CSVDLGQNTGELFF	TGCAGCGTTGATTTGGGACAGAACACCGGGGAGCTGTTTTTT	TRBV29-1	-	-	TRBJ2-2
CASSVEGHLSYEQYF	TGTGCCAGCAGCGTAGAAGGTCACTTATCCTACGAGCAGTACTTC	TRBV9	-	-	TRBJ2-7